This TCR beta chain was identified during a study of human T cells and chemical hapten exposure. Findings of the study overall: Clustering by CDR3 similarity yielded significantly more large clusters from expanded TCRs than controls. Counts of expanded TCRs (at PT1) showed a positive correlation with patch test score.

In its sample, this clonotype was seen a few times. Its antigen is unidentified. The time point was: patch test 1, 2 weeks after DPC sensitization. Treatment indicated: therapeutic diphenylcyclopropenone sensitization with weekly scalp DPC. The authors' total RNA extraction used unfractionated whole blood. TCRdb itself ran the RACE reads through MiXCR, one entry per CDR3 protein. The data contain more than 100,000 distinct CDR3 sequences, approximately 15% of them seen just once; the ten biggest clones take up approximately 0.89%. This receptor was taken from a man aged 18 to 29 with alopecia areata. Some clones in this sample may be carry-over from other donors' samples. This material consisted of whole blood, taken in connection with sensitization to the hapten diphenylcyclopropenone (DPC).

The CDR3 loop is CASSPNQGLNTEAFF. The DNA for the CDR3 is TGTGCCAGCAGCCCAAACCAGGGACTGAACACTGAAGCTTTCTTT. This rearrangement joins TRBV5-4 to TRBJ1-1; TRBD1 is a possible D gene (5 bases). CDR1 and CDR2 (germline): SGHNT, YYREEE (reference sequence). The CDR3 totals 15 residues. The germline V and J ends were trimmed by 4 bases and 0 bases, with 13 bases remaining between them.